A single sample is the source of the 19 T cell receptor beta chains below, sequenced in a study of CD8 T cells in ankylosing spondylitis. Study-wide results and caveats: Characteristic, it appeared, of ankylosing spondylitis blood was a TCR beta motif of 7 or 8 highly homologous variants.

Each CDR3 protein gets one entry after TCRdb re-called the 5' RACE reads with MiXCR. The data hold about 440,000 distinct CDR3 sequences, with roughly 15% observed a single time. Antigen specificity for these receptors is unknown. What was sequenced was blood, either unsorted or a sorted T cell fraction (not recorded which). Receptors were obtained from a male donor with ankylosing spondylitis.

This chain connects TRBV5-1 to TRBJ2-6, with 7 bases lining up with TRBD1. This CDR3 region has 18 residues. Germline values: CDR1 SGHRS, CDR2 YFSETQ. V was clipped by 4 bases and J by 4 bases; unmatched bases: 14. CDR3 residues: CASSRGGGFISGANVLTF. The CDR3 DNA reads as TGCGCCAGCAGCCGAGGGGGCGGCTTCATCTCCGGGGCCAACGTCCTGACTTTC.

The chain uses TRBV18 and TRBJ2-2; possible D gene TRBD1, 6 bases. There are 15 residues in the CDR3. Germline loops: CDR1 KGHSH, CDR2 LQKENI. V was clipped by 2 bases and J by 1 base, with 8 bases between them. This CDR3 is CASSPFRGNTGELFF. The CDR3 bases are TGTGCCAGCTCACCATTCAGGGGGAACACCGGGGAGCTGTTTTTT.

The chain carries TRBV30 and TRBJ1-6; perhaps TRBD1 as D (6 bases). Germline loops: CDR1 GTSNPN, CDR2 SVGIG (reference sequence). This CDR3 comprises 13 residues. V gave up 0 bases and J gave up 7 bases, with 7 bases separating them. The CDR3 bases are TGTGCCTGGAGTGTCGACAGGAATTCACCCCTCCACTTT. This sequence encodes CAWSVDRNSPLHF.

In this sample, this clonotype turned up a few times. V is TRBV5-1 and J is TRBJ2-7; 10 bases agree with TRBD1. CDR1 SGHRS and CDR2 YFSETQ come from the germline V gene. The CDR3 is 15 amino acids. J gave up 0 bases and V 6 bases, and 6 bases lay outside the gene matches. This CDR3 is CASNNRDRGSYEQYF. As DNA, the CDR3 is TGCGCCAGCAACAACCGGGACAGGGGCTCCTACGAGCAGTACTTC.

The V and J genes are TRBV4-1 and TRBJ1-2; 9 positions match TRBD1. The CDR3 consists of 14 residues. Germline CDR1 MGHRA, CDR2 YSYEKL. With 7 bases clipped from V and 9 bases from J, the junction kept 12 bases outside the gene matches. CDR3 sequence (DNA): TGCGCCAGCACCAGGGGACAGGGCGGGGAGAGCTACACCTTC. Its protein product is CASTRGQGGESYTF.

This clonotype was recorded a few times. The rearrangement links TRBV10-3 to TRBJ2-5; TRBD1 might be the D (5 bases). The CDR3 is 12 residues long. Germline values: CDR1 ENHRY, CDR2 SYGVKD. The ends were cut back, 11 bases at V and 5 bases at J, with 15 bases in the middle. The CDR3 spells CAVGPSGETQYF. The CDR3 DNA reads TGTGCCGTGGGGCCTTCCGGGGAGACCCAGTACTTC.

The chain recombines TRBV6-4 with TRBJ2-3; TRBD1 matches 7 bases. CDR3 length: 13 residues. From germline, CDR1 is MRHNA and CDR2 SNTAGT. V dropped 10 bases and J dropped 1; count of bases not matched to a gene: 5. CDR3 bases: TGTGCCACTCGACAGGGTGGCACAGATACGCAGTATTTT. Protein product: CATRQGGTDTQYF.

This clonotype was detected only a few times. V is TRBV6-5 and J is TRBJ1-5, with D maybe TRBD1 (5 bases). CDR1 and CDR2 from the germline V gene are MNHEY and SVGAGI. Trimming took 2 bases from V and 2 from J, leaving 10 bases between them. This CDR3 has 15 residues. CDR3 residues: CASSYLRDGNQPQHF. DNA of the CDR3: TGTGCCAGCAGTTACCTACGGGACGGCAATCAGCCCCAGCATTTT.

The genes are TRBV6-2 or TRBV6-3 and TRBJ1-3; maybe TRBD1 (5 bases). The CDR3 extends over 16 amino acids. Trimming took 0 bases from V and 11 from J, leaving 20 bases between them. The V gene's germline CDR1 is MNHEY and CDR2 SVGEGT. CDR3 in DNA: TGTGCCAGCAGTTACTCGAGGCCGGGGACGCCGTCTTCCATATATTTT. It specifies CASSYSRPGTPSSIYF.

Only a few counts were recorded for this clonotype. The chain has TRBV11-2 and TRBJ1-1, with a possible D match to TRBD1 (5 bases). CDR3 length equals 17 residues. V shed 2 bases and J shed 5 bases, with 21 bases lying between them. From germline, CDR1 is SGHAT and CDR2 FQNNGV. The CDR3 DNA is TGTGCCAGCAGCTTAAGTGGGGGTCGGGGATTGGGGACTGAAGCTTTCTTT. This gives the protein CASSLSGGRGLGTEAFF.

This chain uses TRBV7-9 with TRBJ1-1, with D possibly TRBD1 on 6 matching bases. This CDR3 is 15 amino acids long. Germline assignment: CDR1 SEHNR and CDR2 FQNEAQ (reference sequence). Trimming left V 4 bases short and J 1 base short, with 13 bases between. The CDR3: CASSSPDSSNTEAFF. The CDR3 DNA is TGTGCCAGCAGCTCTCCGGACAGCTCGAACACTGAAGCTTTCTTT. The full variable domain, rest sourced from reference TRBV7-9 and TRBJ1-1, is DTGVSQNPRHKITKRGQNVTFRCDPISEHNRLYWYRQTLGQGPEFLTYFQNEAQLEKSRLLSDRFSAERPKGSFSTLEIQRTEQGDSAMYLCASSSPDSSNTEAFFGQGTRLTVV.

This clonotype was picked up many times. V usage is TRBV12-3 or TRBV12-4 and J usage is TRBJ2-2; 9 bases match TRBD1. The CDR3 covers 16 residues. V was pared by 9 bases and J by 3 bases, with 11 bases of the junction left unmatched. CDR3 loop: CASDIGTGTYTGELFF. The CDR3 DNA reads TGTGCCAGTGATATCGGGACAGGGACCTACACCGGGGAGCTGTTTTTT.

The gene calls are TRBV14 and TRBJ2-2; D tentatively reads TRBD1 or TRBD2 (5 bases each). V dropped 0 bases and J dropped 2 bases, with 10 bases sitting between them. Germline CDR1 and CDR2: SGHDN and FVKESK. This CDR3 comprises 16 residues. CDR3 sequence reads: CASSQDSDRNTGELFF. CDR3 nucleotides: TGTGCCAGCAGCCAAGATAGCGACAGAAACACCGGGGAGCTGTTTTTT.

A few counts support this clonotype. CDR3 in amino acids: CASSQGDRFHSNQPQHF. CDR3 DNA: TGTGCCAGCAGCCAGGGGGACAGGTTCCATAGCAATCAGCCCCAGCATTTT. This chain joins TRBV3-1 and TRBJ1-5; TRBD1 matches at 8 bases. Germline CDR1 LGHDT, CDR2 YNNKEL (reference sequence). CDR3 size: 17 residues. V gave up 3 bases and J gave up 0 bases; unmatched junction bases: 7.

The V gene is TRBV20-1, the J gene TRBJ2-1, with TRBD2 matching 8 bases. CDR1 is DFQATT, CDR2 SNEGSKA, per germline (reference sequence). Germline trimming cut 3 bases from V and 9 bases from J; bases unmatched to any gene: 10. CDR3 length equals 14 residues. This CDR3 reads CSASGRAELGEQFF. In nucleotides, the CDR3 is TGCAGTGCTAGCGGGAGGGCCGAATTGGGTGAGCAGTTCTTC.

The rearrangement uses TRBV7-8 and TRBJ2-1; D is uncertain. With 5 bases removed from V and 3 bases from J, the gap between germline ends came to 17 bases. CDR1 and CDR2 (germline): SGHVS, FQNEAQ. The length of the CDR3 is 16 residues. CDR3 coding DNA: TGTGCCAGCAGCCCAAACAGACCCAGGAGCTACAATGAGCAGTTCTTC. Translated: CASSPNRPRSYNEQFF.

CDR3 DNA: TGCGCCAGCAGCTTGTTGAGTCTGGGCCAAGAGACCCAGTACTTC. This translates into CASSLLSLGQETQYF. V gene TRBV5-1 combines with J gene TRBJ2-5; D call uncertain. This CDR3 comprises 15 residues. V gave up 1 base and J gave up 1 base, with 11 bases separating them. Germline CDR1 SGHRS, CDR2 YFSETQ.

On this clonotype itself: The junction departs from germline at one end; a sequencing error may be responsible. The chain recombines TRBV7-7 with TRBJ2-1; a weak D match, TRBD1 (6 bases). Germline CDR1 SSHAT, CDR2 FNYEAQ (reference sequence). The CDR3 has 15 residues. CDR3 loop: CASSQGQSAYNEQFF. As DNA, the CDR3 is TGTGCTAGCAGCCAGGGACAATCTGCTTACAATGAGCAGTTCTTC.

The rearrangement joins TRBV7-9 to TRBJ2-1; unclear D gene. Per germline, CDR1 SEHNR and CDR2 FQNEAQ (reference sequence). V dropped 8 bases and J dropped 0 bases, with 14 bases sitting between them. The CDR3 runs 15 residues. CDR3 region: CASLKGGNSYNEQFF. The CDR3, as DNA: TGTGCCAGCTTAAAAGGCGGCAACTCCTACAATGAGCAGTTCTTC.